Below, 15 T cell receptor beta chains from the same sample are listed, as sequenced in a study of blood T cell repertoires in COVID-19. The method was immunoSEQ multiplex PCR; TCRdb's version includes in-frame clones alone and lacks a portion of them. Among some 88,000 clones listed, 85% were seen once. The sample consisted of peripheral blood. The receptors originated from a man in his sixties with acute or convalescent COVID-19.

V gene TRBV6-2 or TRBV6-3 combines with J gene TRBJ1-3, with TRBD1 matching over 12 bases. Germline V gene sequence: CDR1 MNHEY, CDR2 SVGEGT. J lost 4 bases, V lost 3 bases, and 7 bases had no gene match. The length of the CDR3 is 17 residues. The CDR3 region has the DNA TGTGCCAGCAGTTATTCCGGGACAGGGGGCCGAGGAAACACCATATATTTT. This translates into CASSYSGTGGRGNTIYF.

The J gene is TRBJ1-1, the V gene TRBV19; 7 bases are shared with TRBD1. The CDR3 extends over 16 amino acids. The trim removed 3 bases at V and 2 bases at J, leaving 9 bases unmatched. Germline CDR1 LNHDA, CDR2 SQIVND (reference sequence). The CDR3 sequence: CASSIPRQGPNTEAFF. The CDR3 DNA sequence: TGTGCCAGTAGTATCCCGAGACAGGGCCCCAACACTGAAGCTTTCTTT.

The chain uses TRBV12-3 or TRBV12-4 and TRBJ1-2; D might be TRBD1 (5 bases). This CDR3 has 13 residues. V lost 5 bases and J lost 7, with 14 bases in between. The CDR3 nucleotides are TGTGCCAGCAGTCCTCGACAGTTCGCTGGCTACACCTTC. Its protein product is CASSPRQFAGYTF.

This chain connects TRBV29-1 to TRBJ1-1; 7 bases line up with TRBD1. The junction had 7 bases not matched to a gene; V was cut back by 5 bases and J by 4 bases. Per germline, CDR1 SQVTM and CDR2 ANQGSEA. There are 13 residues in the CDR3. This CDR3 reads CSVQGAGGTEAFF. The CDR3 region has the DNA TGCAGCGTTCAAGGAGCAGGGGGCACTGAAGCTTTCTTT.

This chain links TRBV11-2 with TRBJ2-5; no firm D call. CDR3 size: 13 residues. The germline gives CDR1 SGHAT, CDR2 FQNNGV. Deletions cut 1 base from V and 5 bases from J, with 8 bases between. CDR3 residues: CASSLAREETQYF. CDR3 nucleotides: TGTGCCAGCAGCTTAGCAAGAGAGGAGACCCAGTACTTC.

The chain recombines TRBV5-4 with TRBJ2-3, with D possibly matching TRBD1 (5 bases). This CDR3 spans 14 amino acids. Germline lookup yields CDR1 SGHNT and CDR2 YYREEE (reference sequence). Between the trimmed V and J ends, which lost 2 bases and 1 base, there was a span of 8 bases. For the CDR3, the DNA is TGTGCCAGCAGCTTAAAGACAGGCACAGATACGCAGTATTTT. It is translated as CASSLKTGTDTQYF.

The V gene is TRBV19, the J gene TRBJ1-1, with D unresolved. Germline loops: CDR1 LNHDA, CDR2 SQIVND (reference sequence). This CDR3 comprises 15 residues. Trimming took 1 base from V and 3 from J, leaving 12 bases between them. DNA of the CDR3: TGTGCCAGTAGTATAGGAGGAAGTTTGGACACTGAAGCTTTCTTT. Encoded protein: CASSIGGSLDTEAFF. Complete variable domain (other parts from reference TRBV19 and TRBJ1-1): DGGITQSPKYLFRKEGQNVTLSCEQNLNHDAMYWYRQDPGQGLRLIYYSQIVNDFQKGDIAEGYSVSREKKESFPLTVTSAQKNPTAFYLCASSIGGSLDTEAFFGQGTRLTVV.

The rearrangement joins TRBV5-4 to TRBJ1-4, with D maybe TRBD1 (5 bases). In germline, CDR1 is SGHNT, CDR2 YYREEE (reference sequence). Trimming removed 3 bases from V and 4 bases from J, with 7 bases in between. CDR3 size: 13 residues. CDR3 in amino acids: CASSYQGNEKLFF. The DNA of the CDR3 is TGTGCCAGCAGCTACCAGGGTAATGAAAAACTGTTTTTT.

The chain is built from TRBV7-9 and TRBJ2-5, with TRBD2 matching over 8 bases. Per germline, CDR1 SEHNR and CDR2 FQNEAQ (reference sequence). The CDR3 runs to 17 residues. The V gene end was trimmed by 4 bases and the J gene end by 5 bases; junction bases not matched to a gene: 15. CDR3 residues: CASSSPGGAGGAETQYF. DNA for the CDR3: TGTGCCAGCAGCTCGCCGGGAGGGGCGGGGGGTGCGGAGACCCAGTACTTC.

This clone showed up just once. The chain combines TRBV7-3 with TRBJ2-3, with 8 bases fitting TRBD1. The CDR3 runs 17 residues. Germline CDR1 SGHTA, CDR2 FQGTGA. J lost 0 bases, V lost 5 bases, and 10 bases had no gene match. The CDR3 DNA follows: TGTGCCAGCAGCCCCACCGGGACAGGCTCTAGCACAGATACGCAGTATTTT. It yields the protein CASSPTGTGSSTDTQYF. The full variable domain, in which reference TRBV7-3 and TRBJ2-3 provide the parts outside the CDR3, is GAGVSQTPSNKVTEKGKYVELRCDPISGHTALYWYRQSLGQGPEFLIYFQGTGAADDSGLPNDRFFAVRPEGSVSTLKIQRTERGDSAVYLCASSPTGTGSSTDTQYFGPGTRLTVL.

CDR3 sequence (DNA): TGTGCCAGCAGTAGAACAGGGGTAGTCTATGGCTACACCTTC. This translates into CASSRTGVVYGYTF. This sequence joins TRBV6-5 and TRBJ1-2, with TRBD1 matching 7 bases. Germline CDR1 MNHEY, CDR2 SVGAGI. This CDR3 is 14 amino acids long. Trimming removed 5 bases from V and 4 bases from J; junction bases left unmatched: 7.

The rearrangement uses TRBV19 and TRBJ1-3, with D possibly matching TRBD1 (6 bases). CDR3 length equals 16 residues. V gave up 3 bases and J gave up 5 bases, with 17 bases separating them. Germline CDR1 reads LNHDA; CDR2 reads SQIVND (reference sequence). The CDR3 here is CASSIPDWGPRNTIYF. CDR3 DNA sequence: TGTGCCAGTAGTATTCCGGACTGGGGGCCAAGAAACACCATATATTTT.

The chain is built from TRBV15 and TRBJ2-5, with 9 bases aligning to TRBD1. The CDR3 has 15 amino acids. With 5 bases clipped from V and 7 bases from J, the junction kept 11 bases outside the gene matches. Germline V gene sequence: CDR1 LNHNV, CDR2 YYDKDF (reference sequence). CDR3 residues: CATSGDRALGRTQYF. CDR3 sequence (DNA): TGTGCCACCAGCGGGGACAGGGCCCTTGGTAGGACCCAGTACTTC.

The rearrangement uses TRBV14 and TRBJ2-5, with D tentatively TRBD1 (6 bases). Germline assignment: CDR1 SGHDN and CDR2 FVKESK. V lost 4 bases and J lost 1, with 16 bases in between. The CDR3 covers 16 residues. The CDR3 sequence is CASSRSGGSSQETQYF. In nucleotides, the CDR3 is TGTGCCAGCAGCCGAAGTGGGGGCTCATCCCAAGAGACCCAGTACTTC.

This clone has a single count. J is TRBJ2-7 and V is TRBV7-9; D perhaps matches TRBD1 (6 bases). This CDR3 comprises 16 residues. V dropped 0 bases and J dropped 1 base, with 13 bases sitting between them. Germline V gene lookup returns CDR1 SEHNR and CDR2 FQNEAQ (reference sequence). The CDR3, as DNA: TGTGCCAGCAGCTTAGCGCGCGTGACAGGTTCCTACGAGCAGTACTTC. It yields the protein CASSLARVTGSYEQYF.